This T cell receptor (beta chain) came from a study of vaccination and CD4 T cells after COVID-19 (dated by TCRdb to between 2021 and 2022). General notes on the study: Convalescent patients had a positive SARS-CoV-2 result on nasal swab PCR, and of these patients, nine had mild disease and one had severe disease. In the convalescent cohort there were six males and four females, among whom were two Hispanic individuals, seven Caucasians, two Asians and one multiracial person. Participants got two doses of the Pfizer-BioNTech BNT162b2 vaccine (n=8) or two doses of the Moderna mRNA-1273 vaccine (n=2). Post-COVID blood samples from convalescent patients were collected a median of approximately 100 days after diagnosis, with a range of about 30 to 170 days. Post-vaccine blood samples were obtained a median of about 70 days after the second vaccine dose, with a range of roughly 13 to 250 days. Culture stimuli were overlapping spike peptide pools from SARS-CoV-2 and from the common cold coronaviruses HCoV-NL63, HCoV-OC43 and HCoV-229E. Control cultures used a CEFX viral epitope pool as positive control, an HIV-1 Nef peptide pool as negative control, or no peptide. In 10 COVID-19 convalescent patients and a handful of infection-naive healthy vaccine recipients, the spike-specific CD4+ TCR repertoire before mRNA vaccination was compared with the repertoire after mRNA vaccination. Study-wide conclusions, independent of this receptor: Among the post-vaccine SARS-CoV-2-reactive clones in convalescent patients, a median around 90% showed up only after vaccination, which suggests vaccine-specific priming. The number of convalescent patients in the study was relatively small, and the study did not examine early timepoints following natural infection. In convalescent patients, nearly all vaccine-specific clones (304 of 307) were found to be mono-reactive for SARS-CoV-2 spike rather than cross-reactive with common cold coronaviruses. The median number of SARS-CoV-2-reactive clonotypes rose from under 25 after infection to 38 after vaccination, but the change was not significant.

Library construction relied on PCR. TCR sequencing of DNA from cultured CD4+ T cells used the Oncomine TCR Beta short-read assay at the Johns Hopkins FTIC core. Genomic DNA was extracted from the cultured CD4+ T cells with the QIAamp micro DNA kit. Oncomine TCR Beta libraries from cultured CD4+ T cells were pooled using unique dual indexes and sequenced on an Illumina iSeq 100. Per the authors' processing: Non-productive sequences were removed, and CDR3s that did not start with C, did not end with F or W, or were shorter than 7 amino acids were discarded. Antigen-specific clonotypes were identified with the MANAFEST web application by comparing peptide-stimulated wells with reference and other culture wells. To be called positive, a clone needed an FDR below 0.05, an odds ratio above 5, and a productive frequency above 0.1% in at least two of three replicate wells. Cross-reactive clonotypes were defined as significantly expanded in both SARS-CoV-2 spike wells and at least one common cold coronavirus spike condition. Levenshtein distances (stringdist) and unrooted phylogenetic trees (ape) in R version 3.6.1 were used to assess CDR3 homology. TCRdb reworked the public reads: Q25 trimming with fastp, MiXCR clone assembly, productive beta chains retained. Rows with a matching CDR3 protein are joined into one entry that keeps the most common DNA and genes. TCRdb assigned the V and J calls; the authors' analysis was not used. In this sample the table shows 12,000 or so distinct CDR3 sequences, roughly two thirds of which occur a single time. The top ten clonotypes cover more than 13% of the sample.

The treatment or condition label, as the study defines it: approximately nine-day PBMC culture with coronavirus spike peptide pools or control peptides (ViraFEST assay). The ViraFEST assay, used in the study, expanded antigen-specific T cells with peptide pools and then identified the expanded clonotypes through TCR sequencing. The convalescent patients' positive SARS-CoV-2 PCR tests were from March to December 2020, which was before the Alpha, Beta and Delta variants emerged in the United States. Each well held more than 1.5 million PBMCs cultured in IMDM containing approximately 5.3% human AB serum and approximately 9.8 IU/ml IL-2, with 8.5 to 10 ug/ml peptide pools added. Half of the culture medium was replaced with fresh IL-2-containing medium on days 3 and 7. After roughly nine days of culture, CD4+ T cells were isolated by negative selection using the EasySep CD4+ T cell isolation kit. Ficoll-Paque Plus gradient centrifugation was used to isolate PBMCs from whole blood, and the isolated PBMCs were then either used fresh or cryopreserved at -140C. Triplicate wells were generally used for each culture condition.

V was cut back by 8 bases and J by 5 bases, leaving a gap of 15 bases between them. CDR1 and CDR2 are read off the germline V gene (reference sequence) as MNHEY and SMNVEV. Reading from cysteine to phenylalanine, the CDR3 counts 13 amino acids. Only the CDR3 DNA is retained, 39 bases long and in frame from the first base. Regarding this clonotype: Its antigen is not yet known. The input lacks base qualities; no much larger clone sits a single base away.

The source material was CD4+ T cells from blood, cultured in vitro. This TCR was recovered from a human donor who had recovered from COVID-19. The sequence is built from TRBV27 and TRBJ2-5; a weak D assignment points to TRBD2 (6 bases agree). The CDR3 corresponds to CASRSGGGETQYF. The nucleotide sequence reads TGTGCCAGCCGCTCCGGAGGAGGGGAGACCCAGTACTTC.